This T cell receptor beta chain was observed in a study of blood T cell repertoires in COVID-19. Only in-frame clones appear in the TCRdb table, and some are missing; sequencing was by immunoSEQ multiplex PCR. The table records around 58,000 clones, about 82% of them present only once. Allocation to cohorts depended on clinical history reported by the participants. Germline CDR1 is KGHSH and CDR2 is LQKENI. V was shortened by 2 bases and J by 2 bases, with 6 bases between the two germline ends. The CDR3 contains 13 residues. The chain has TRBV18 and TRBJ1-1, with unresolved D. The specimen sequenced was PBMCs or T cells enriched from blood (not recorded which). The clonotype was recovered from a woman between 40 and 50 years old with acute COVID-19. CDR3 loop: CASSPGLNTEAFF. The CDR3, as DNA: TGTGCCAGCTCACCAGGACTAAACACTGAAGCTTTCTTT.